This section outlines one TCR beta chain sequence together with its context. Its antigen is still unknown. This record belongs to a study of cytomegalovirus exposure and HLA in healthy donors. The CDR3 loop spans 14 amino acids. V was shortened by 3 bases and J by 5 bases, with 13 bases between the two germline ends. Germline CDR1 reads SGHNT; CDR2 reads YYREEE (reference sequence). Study observations and caveats: Cytomegalovirus-associated status was assigned to 164 TCR beta chains.

Assay: immunoSEQ multiplex PCR; the TCRdb copy retains only in-frame clones and omits some. Of some 330,000 clones listed, roughly 89% were seen once; the top ten hold under 0.85%. Sample: PBMCs. The source of this sequence is a woman aged 18-29 years in good health and CMV-seronegative. The V and J genes are TRBV5-4 and TRBJ2-3, with D hard to call. In DNA form, the CDR3 reads TGTGCCAGCAGCTCCCAGGCTTTGGGAGATACGCAGTATTTT. Its translation is CASSSQALGDTQYF.